Listed below are T cell receptor beta chains from one sample, sequenced in a study of T cells in tumors after PD-1 blockade. Sequencing was performed with immunoSEQ multiplex PCR; in TCRdb, only in-frame clones are kept and a portion is missing. Counted here are tens of thousands of clones, 73% occurring once; the ten biggest clones make up under 50%. This specimen consisted of PBMCs, obtained after anti-PD-1 treatment. The receptors were sampled from a human donor with basal cell carcinoma. The CDR3 runs from the conserved cysteine through the conserved F or W. Each record gives: CDR3 protein, CDR3 DNA, D gene, J gene, clone size, V gene. The D gene is left open where the match is weak. Clone size, where shown, is once, few, many, or a class for clones that have expanded.

CDR3aa: CASGLFRGGRLTEAFF
CDR3nt: TGTGCTAGTGGTTTATTCCGCGGGGGCAGGCTCACTGAAGCTTTCTTT
d_gene: -
j_gene: TRBJ1-1
abundance: -
v_gene: TRBV12-5

CDR3aa: CAIDTGAGYTEAFF
CDR3nt: TGTGCCATCGACACAGGGGCGGGATACACTGAAGCTTTCTTT
d_gene: TRBD1
j_gene: TRBJ1-1
abundance: -
v_gene: TRBV10-3

CDR3aa: CASGPRVETQYF
CDR3nt: TGTGCTAGTGGCCCAAGGGTTGAGACCCAGTACTTC
d_gene: -
j_gene: TRBJ2-5
abundance: -
v_gene: TRBV12-5

CDR3aa: CASSQGLGNTIYF
CDR3nt: TGCGCCAGCTCGCAGGGTTTGGGAAACACCATATATTTT
d_gene: -
j_gene: TRBJ1-3
abundance: -
v_gene: TRBV5-1

CDR3aa: CASSPRQGSGANVLTF
CDR3nt: TGTGCCAGCAGCCCAAGACAGGGCTCTGGGGCCAACGTCCTGACTTTC
d_gene: TRBD1
j_gene: TRBJ2-6
abundance: -
v_gene: TRBV7-9

CDR3aa: CASSSPARGETQYF
CDR3nt: TGTGCCAGCAGCTCCCCCGCCAGGGGAGAGACCCAGTACTTC
d_gene: -
j_gene: TRBJ2-5
abundance: -
v_gene: TRBV7-2

CDR3aa: CASKLAGAYNEQFF
CDR3nt: TGTGCCAGCAAACTAGCGGGAGCTTACAATGAGCAGTTCTTC
d_gene: TRBD2
j_gene: TRBJ2-1
abundance: -
v_gene: TRBV28

CDR3aa: CASRSFGQGKSYEQYF
CDR3nt: TGCGCCAGCAGGTCCTTCGGACAGGGGAAATCCTACGAGCAGTACTTC
d_gene: TRBD1
j_gene: TRBJ2-7
abundance: once
v_gene: TRBV5-1

CDR3aa: CAWSSRDSKNIQYF
CDR3nt: TGTGCCTGGAGCTCCCGGGACAGCAAAAACATTCAGTACTTC
d_gene: TRBD1
j_gene: TRBJ2-4
abundance: -
v_gene: TRBV30

CDR3aa: CASSRQGLSTDTQYF
CDR3nt: TGTGCCAGCAGTCGACAGGGACTTAGCACAGATACGCAGTATTTT
d_gene: -
j_gene: TRBJ2-3
abundance: -
v_gene: TRBV7-8

CDR3aa: CASSLSRQGAYNEQFF
CDR3nt: TGTGCCAGCAGTTTATCCCGACAGGGGGCCTACAATGAGCAGTTCTTC
d_gene: TRBD1
j_gene: TRBJ2-1
abundance: -
v_gene: TRBV28

CDR3aa: CASSSGGLNQETQYF
CDR3nt: TGTGCCAGCAGCTCCGGGGGACTGAACCAAGAGACCCAGTACTTC
d_gene: -
j_gene: TRBJ2-5
abundance: few
v_gene: TRBV7-9

CDR3aa: CASSQKSAGAPRDTQYF
CDR3nt: TGTGCCAGCAGCCAAAAATCAGCGGGGGCCCCCAGAGATACGCAGTATTTT
d_gene: TRBD2
j_gene: TRBJ2-3
abundance: -
v_gene: TRBV3-1/TRBV3-2

CDR3aa: CASSFSYGYTF
CDR3nt: TGTGCCAGCAGTTTCAGCTATGGCTACACCTTC
d_gene: -
j_gene: TRBJ1-2
abundance: -
v_gene: TRBV12-3/TRBV12-4

CDR3aa: CASSPTRGAEAFF
CDR3nt: TGTGCCAGCTCCCCGACACGGGGCGCTGAAGCTTTCTTT
d_gene: -
j_gene: TRBJ1-1
abundance: -
v_gene: TRBV18

CDR3aa: CASSKGQGARNEQFF
CDR3nt: TGTGCCAGCAGCAAGGGACAGGGGGCGCGAAATGAGCAGTTCTTC
d_gene: TRBD1
j_gene: TRBJ2-1
abundance: -
v_gene: TRBV5-4

CDR3aa: CASSSRGGVNTDTQYF
CDR3nt: TGTGCCAGCAGCTCGAGGGGAGGGGTAAACACAGATACGCAGTATTTT
d_gene: TRBD2
j_gene: TRBJ2-3
abundance: few
v_gene: TRBV9

CDR3aa: CASSAGRGGNQPQHF
CDR3nt: TGTGCCAGCAGCGCCGGGAGGGGGGGCAATCAGCCCCAGCATTTT
d_gene: -
j_gene: TRBJ1-5
abundance: many
v_gene: TRBV2

CDR3aa: CASSRTGLNTEAFF
CDR3nt: TGTGCCAGCAGTCGGACAGGGTTGAACACTGAAGCTTTCTTT
d_gene: TRBD1
j_gene: TRBJ1-1
abundance: -
v_gene: TRBV27

CDR3aa: CASSPDPAGELFF
CDR3nt: TGCGCCAGCAGCCCGGATCCGGCCGGGGAGCTGTTTTTT
d_gene: -
j_gene: TRBJ2-2
abundance: once
v_gene: TRBV5-1

CDR3aa: CASSRQGGSDQPQHF
CDR3nt: TGTGCCAGTAGTCGACAGGGTGGGTCCGATCAGCCCCAGCATTTT
d_gene: TRBD1
j_gene: TRBJ1-5
abundance: -
v_gene: TRBV19

CDR3aa: CASSLSHGANYGYTF
CDR3nt: TGTGCCAGCAGTTTATCGCACGGGGCTAACTATGGCTACACCTTC
d_gene: -
j_gene: TRBJ1-2
abundance: -
v_gene: TRBV27

CDR3aa: CASRDSGGSTEAFF
CDR3nt: TGTGCCAGCAGGGACTCAGGGGGTTCGACTGAAGCTTTCTTT
d_gene: TRBD1
j_gene: TRBJ1-1
abundance: -
v_gene: TRBV2

CDR3aa: CAWSRLAHSGELFF
CDR3nt: TGTGCCTGGAGTCGGCTAGCTCATTCCGGGGAGCTGTTTTTT
d_gene: -
j_gene: TRBJ2-2
abundance: -
v_gene: TRBV30

CDR3aa: CASSLARSNQPQHF
CDR3nt: TGTGCCAGCAGCTTAGCCAGGAGCAATCAGCCCCAGCATTTT
d_gene: -
j_gene: TRBJ1-5
abundance: -
v_gene: TRBV7-6

CDR3aa: CASSPGNEQYF
CDR3nt: TGTGCCAGCAGTCCCGGGAACGAGCAGTACTTC
d_gene: -
j_gene: TRBJ2-7
abundance: -
v_gene: TRBV11-3

CDR3aa: CASSVDPGQGPSTF
CDR3nt: TGTGCCAGCAGCGTAGATCCTGGACAGGGCCCCTCCACCTTC
d_gene: TRBD1
j_gene: TRBJ1-2
abundance: -
v_gene: TRBV9

CDR3aa: CASSQRVQGAKLFF
CDR3nt: TGTGCCAGCAGCCAACGTGTGCAGGGCGCAAAACTGTTTTTT
d_gene: -
j_gene: TRBJ1-4
abundance: -
v_gene: TRBV3-1/TRBV3-2

CDR3aa: CASSMGGRTNEKLFF
CDR3nt: TGTGCCAGTAGTATGGGGGGGCGAACTAATGAAAAACTGTTTTTT
d_gene: -
j_gene: TRBJ1-4
abundance: -
v_gene: TRBV19

CDR3aa: CASSQEEGPRGDTQYF
CDR3nt: TGTGCCAGCAGCCAAGAGGAAGGGCCGAGGGGAGATACGCAGTATTTT
d_gene: -
j_gene: TRBJ2-3
abundance: -
v_gene: TRBV4-2

CDR3aa: CASSVTPGPETEAFF
CDR3nt: TGTGCCAGCAGCGTTACTCCGGGGCCGGAGACTGAAGCTTTCTTT
d_gene: -
j_gene: TRBJ1-1
abundance: few
v_gene: TRBV9

CDR3aa: CASSTRQGGTTEAFF
CDR3nt: TGTGCCAGCAGTACCCGACAGGGTGGAACGACTGAAGCTTTCTTT
d_gene: TRBD1
j_gene: TRBJ1-1
abundance: -
v_gene: TRBV6-6

CDR3aa: CASSYGSGRTTGELFF
CDR3nt: TGTGCCAGCAGTTACGGTAGCGGGAGAACCACCGGGGAGCTGTTTTTT
d_gene: TRBD2
j_gene: TRBJ2-2
abundance: -
v_gene: TRBV6-5

CDR3aa: CASRRGGEGNIQYF
CDR3nt: TGTGCCAGTAGACGCGGGGGGGAGGGAAACATTCAGTACTTC
d_gene: TRBD2
j_gene: TRBJ2-4
abundance: -
v_gene: TRBV19

CDR3aa: CASSQVPQGALETQYF
CDR3nt: TGCGCCAGCAGCCAAGTACCACAGGGGGCTTTGGAGACCCAGTACTTC
d_gene: TRBD1
j_gene: TRBJ2-5
abundance: -
v_gene: TRBV4-1

CDR3aa: CASSLAGTSGIEQYF
CDR3nt: TGTGCCAGCTCACTCGCCGGGACTAGCGGGATCGAGCAGTACTTC
d_gene: TRBD2
j_gene: TRBJ2-7
abundance: -
v_gene: TRBV18

CDR3aa: CASSPSAGGGTDTQYF
CDR3nt: TGTGCCAGCAGCCCGTCGGCGGGAGGGGGCACAGATACGCAGTATTTT
d_gene: TRBD2
j_gene: TRBJ2-3
abundance: -
v_gene: TRBV14

CDR3aa: CASSLFGSPSSYNEQFF
CDR3nt: TGTGCCAGCAGCTTGTTTGGGTCGCCTAGCTCCTACAATGAGCAGTTCTTC
d_gene: -
j_gene: TRBJ2-1
abundance: -
v_gene: TRBV5-6

CDR3aa: CASSIRGAGTSSQDTQYF
CDR3nt: TGTGCCAGTAGTATCAGGGGGGCGGGGACTAGCTCCCAAGATACGCAGTATTTT
d_gene: TRBD2
j_gene: TRBJ2-3
abundance: -
v_gene: TRBV19

CDR3aa: CASSLSTPRLNTEAFF
CDR3nt: TGTGCCAGCAGTTTATCGACCCCCAGGTTGAACACTGAAGCTTTCTTT
d_gene: -
j_gene: TRBJ1-1
abundance: -
v_gene: TRBV27

CDR3aa: CASSFGRNTEAFF
CDR3nt: TGTGCCAGCAGCTTCGGGCGGAACACTGAAGCTTTCTTT
d_gene: -
j_gene: TRBJ1-1
abundance: -
v_gene: TRBV7-3

CDR3aa: CAISESGPNYGYTF
CDR3nt: TGTGCCATCAGTGAGTCAGGGCCCAACTATGGCTACACCTTC
d_gene: -
j_gene: TRBJ1-2
abundance: once
v_gene: TRBV10-3

CDR3aa: CASSPLGATGTDTQYF
CDR3nt: TGTGCCAGCAGCCCGTTGGGTGCAACGGGCACAGATACGCAGTATTTT
d_gene: -
j_gene: TRBJ2-3
abundance: -
v_gene: TRBV7-6

CDR3aa: CASSVAFQGAGTDTQYF
CDR3nt: TGTGCCAGCAGCGTAGCCTTCCAGGGGGCTGGCACAGATACGCAGTATTTT
d_gene: TRBD1
j_gene: TRBJ2-3
abundance: -
v_gene: TRBV9

CDR3aa: CASSQDLTSGRNGLYNEQFF
CDR3nt: TGTGCCAGCAGCCAAGATTTAACTAGCGGGAGGAACGGCCTTTACAATGAGCAGTTCTTC
d_gene: TRBD2
j_gene: TRBJ2-1
abundance: -
v_gene: TRBV4-2

CDR3aa: CASTGTGGRGETQYF
CDR3nt: TGTGCCAGCACGGGGACAGGGGGCCGGGGAGAGACCCAGTACTTC
d_gene: TRBD1
j_gene: TRBJ2-5
abundance: -
v_gene: TRBV9

CDR3aa: CASSLVEGREHGYTF
CDR3nt: TGTGCCAGCAGCTTAGTCGAGGGTAGGGAACATGGCTACACCTTC
d_gene: -
j_gene: TRBJ1-2
abundance: many
v_gene: TRBV7-6

CDR3aa: CASSETPQGSDTQYF
CDR3nt: TGTGCCAGCAGTGAAACTCCCCAGGGGTCAGATACGCAGTATTTT
d_gene: -
j_gene: TRBJ2-3
abundance: -
v_gene: TRBV6-1

CDR3aa: CATGVGNSPLHF
CDR3nt: TGTGCCACCGGCGTGGGGAATTCACCCCTCCACTTT
d_gene: -
j_gene: TRBJ1-6
abundance: -
v_gene: TRBV19

CDR3aa: CASSLNSGGSYEQYF
CDR3nt: TGTGCCAGCAGCTTAAATAGCGGGGGTTCCTACGAGCAGTACTTC
d_gene: TRBD2
j_gene: TRBJ2-7
abundance: -
v_gene: TRBV7-8

CDR3aa: CASSYARGGATEQYF
CDR3nt: TGTGCCAGCAGTTACGCTCGGGGGGGGGCCACCGAGCAGTACTTC
d_gene: TRBD2
j_gene: TRBJ2-7
abundance: -
v_gene: TRBV6-2/TRBV6-3

CDR3aa: CASNPLSLAKNIQYF
CDR3nt: TGTGCCAGTAACCCGCTCTCCCTGGCCAAAAACATTCAGTACTTC
d_gene: -
j_gene: TRBJ2-4
abundance: -
v_gene: TRBV5-8

CDR3aa: CASEGLVYGYTF
CDR3nt: TGTGCCAGCGAGGGGTTGGTCTATGGCTACACCTTC
d_gene: -
j_gene: TRBJ1-2
abundance: -
v_gene: TRBV28

CDR3aa: CASSRQGQSTDTQYF
CDR3nt: TGTGCCAGCAGCCGTCAGGGACAGAGCACAGATACGCAGTATTTT
d_gene: TRBD1
j_gene: TRBJ2-3
abundance: -
v_gene: TRBV14